The next 8 T cell receptor beta chains were all read from a single sample in a study of T cells after yellow fever vaccination. One entry per CDR3 protein results from TCRdb running MiXCR on the 5' RACE reads. Of about 340,000 distinct CDR3 sequences listed, 8.5% to 10% are singletons. Material: PBMCs, obtained on the day of the first yellow fever vaccination. The receptors were sampled from a man between 18 and 35 years old who received the YFV17D yellow fever vaccine.

This clonotype has at least ten counts. The V and J genes are TRBV7-6 and TRBJ2-1; unclear D gene. The CDR3 spans 16 residues. Germline V gene data show CDR1 as SGHVS and CDR2 as FNYEAQ. V dropped 4 bases and J dropped 7 bases, with 20 bases sitting between them. Here the CDR3 DNA reads TGTGCCAGCAGCTCAATGGCTGGTGATCCTGTTAATGAGCAGTTCTTC. This sequence encodes CASSSMAGDPVNEQFF.

This clonotype was recorded at least ten times. The chain joins TRBV29-1 to TRBJ2-3, with D hard to call. Trimming shortened V by 7 bases and J by 6 bases, and 11 bases separated the two germline ends. This CDR3 spans 11 amino acids. Germline assignment: CDR1 SQVTM and CDR2 ANQGSEA. The CDR3 is CSGLRRDTQYF. DNA of the CDR3: TGCAGCGGGCTGCGTAGGGATACGCAGTATTTT.

The chain uses TRBV7-9 and TRBJ2-5, with D perhaps assigned TRBD1 or TRBD2 (5 bases each). There are 15 residues in the CDR3. Germline CDR1 is SEHNR and CDR2 is FQNEAQ (reference sequence). The V end was cut by 3 bases, the J end by 2 bases, with 13 bases between. The CDR3 sequence is CASSFWGLAQETQYF. DNA for the CDR3: TGTGCCAGCAGCTTCTGGGGCCTAGCTCAAGAGACCCAGTACTTC.

This clonotype was seen a handful of times. The rearrangement uses TRBV7-2 and TRBJ2-7; perhaps D is TRBD1 or TRBD2 (5 bases each). V dropped 0 bases and J dropped 0 bases, with 15 bases sitting between them. CDR1 SGHTA and CDR2 FQGNSA come from the germline V gene. The CDR3 covers 17 residues. CDR3: CASSLARSRGDSYEQYF. The CDR3 DNA sequence: TGTGCCAGCAGCTTAGCCCGTAGTCGGGGCGACTCCTACGAGCAGTACTTC.

This clonotype was seen a few times. Here the CDR3 reads CATSQGGQGSTEAFF. CDR3 DNA sequence: TGTGCCACCAGCCAGGGAGGGCAGGGGAGCACTGAAGCTTTCTTT. The J gene is TRBJ1-1, the V gene TRBV15; weak D call: TRBD1 (6 bases). With 5 bases removed from V and 4 bases from J, the gap between germline ends came to 17 bases. The CDR3 loop spans 15 amino acids. Looked up from germline, CDR1 is LNHNV and CDR2 is YYDKDF (reference sequence).

The gene calls are TRBV5-1 and TRBJ2-1; perhaps D is TRBD1 or TRBD2 (6 bases each). Trimming cost V 4 bases and J 6 bases, with 17 bases left between them. The CDR3 sequence is 15 residues long. Germline V gives CDR1 SGHRS, CDR2 YFSETQ. CDR3 amino acids: CASSRSVSGANEQFF. CDR3 DNA sequence: TGCGCCAGCAGCAGGTCGGTCTCGGGGGCCAATGAGCAGTTCTTC.

The genes are TRBV20-1 and TRBJ2-1; possible D gene TRBD1, 5 bases. The V and J ends lost 2 bases and 6 bases respectively, with 14 bases between them. The CDR3 loop spans 14 amino acids. CDR1 and CDR2 (germline): DFQATT, SNEGSKA (reference sequence). DNA of the CDR3: TGCAGTGCTAGAAGATTCGACAGTCTCAATGAGCAGTTCTTC. It codes for CSARRFDSLNEQFF.

The genes are TRBV12-3 or TRBV12-4 and TRBJ2-4; D possibly matches TRBD1 or TRBD2 (5 bases each). The V end was cut by 6 bases, the J end by 0 bases, with 9 bases between. The CDR3 runs to 14 residues. The CDR3 sequence: CASRGVGAKNIQYF. CDR3 nucleotide sequence: TGTGCCAGCAGGGGGGTGGGAGCCAAAAACATTCAGTACTTC.